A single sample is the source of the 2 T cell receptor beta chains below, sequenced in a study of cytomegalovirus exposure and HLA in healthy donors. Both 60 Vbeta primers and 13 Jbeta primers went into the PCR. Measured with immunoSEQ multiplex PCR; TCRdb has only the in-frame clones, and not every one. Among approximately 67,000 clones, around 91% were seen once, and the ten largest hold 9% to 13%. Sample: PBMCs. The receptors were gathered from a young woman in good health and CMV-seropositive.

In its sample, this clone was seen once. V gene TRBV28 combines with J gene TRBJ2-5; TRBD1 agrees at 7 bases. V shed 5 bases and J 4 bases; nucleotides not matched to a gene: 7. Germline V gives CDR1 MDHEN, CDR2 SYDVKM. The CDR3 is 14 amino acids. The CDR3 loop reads CASSPPGQIETQYF. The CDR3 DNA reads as TGTGCCAGCAGTCCCCCGGGACAGATAGAGACCCAGTACTTC. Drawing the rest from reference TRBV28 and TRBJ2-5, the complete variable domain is DVKVTQSSRYLVKRTGEKVFLECVQDMDHENMFWYRQDPGLGLRLIYFSYDVKMKEKGDIPEGYSVSREKKERFSLILESASTNQTSMYLCASSPPGQIETQYFGPGTRLLVL.

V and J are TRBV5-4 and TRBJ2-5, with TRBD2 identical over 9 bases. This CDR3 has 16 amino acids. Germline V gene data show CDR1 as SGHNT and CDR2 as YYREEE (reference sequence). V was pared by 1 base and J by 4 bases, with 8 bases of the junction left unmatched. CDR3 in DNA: TGTGCCAGCAGCTTGCTGGCGGGAGGGCCCGGAGAGACCCAGTACTTC. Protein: CASSLLAGGPGETQYF.